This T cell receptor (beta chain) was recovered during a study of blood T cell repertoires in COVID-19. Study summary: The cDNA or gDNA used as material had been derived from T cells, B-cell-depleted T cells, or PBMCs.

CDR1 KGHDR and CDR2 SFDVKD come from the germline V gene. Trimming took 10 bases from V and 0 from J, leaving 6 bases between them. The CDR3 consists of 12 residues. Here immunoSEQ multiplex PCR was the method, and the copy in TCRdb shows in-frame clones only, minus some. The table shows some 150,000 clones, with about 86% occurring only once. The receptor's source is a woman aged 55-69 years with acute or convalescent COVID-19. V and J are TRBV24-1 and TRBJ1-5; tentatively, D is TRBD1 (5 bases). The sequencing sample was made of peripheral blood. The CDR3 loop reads CATQDSNQPQHF. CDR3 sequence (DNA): TGTGCCACACAGGATAGCAATCAGCCCCAGCATTTT.